The rows below give T cell receptor beta chains drawn from one sample of a study of sequential checkpoint blockade in melanoma. The table came from immunoSEQ multiplex PCR; TCRdb's copy has only in-frame clones and leaves some out. The profile shows approximately 9,300 clones, around 73% of them singletons. The material was CD8+ T cells sorted from blood (inferred from file names), obtained from a patient given nivolumab and ipilimumab in sequence. The receptors here all came from a human donor with melanoma. Each CDR3 is given with its conserved first and last residue. The D gene is left open where the match is weak. Clone sizes are given selectively: once, few, many, or a class where the clone is expanded.

j_call: TRBJ2-7
clone_size: .
d_call: TRBD1
cdr3_length: 14
v_call: TRBV9
cdr3_nt: TGTGCCAGCAGCCCAGGGGGCAGTAGCTACGAGCAGTACTTC
cdr3_aa: CASSPGGSSYEQYF

j_call: TRBJ1-2
clone_size: .
d_call: TRBD1
cdr3_length: 15
v_call: TRBV6-1
cdr3_nt: TGTGCCAGCAGTGGCTCGACAGGGGGAGGCGATGGCTACACCTTC
cdr3_aa: CASSGSTGGGDGYTF

j_call: TRBJ1-4
clone_size: .
d_call: .
cdr3_length: 15
v_call: TRBV7-9
cdr3_nt: TGTGCTGCGGGCAGGGGTCTAGAAACTAATGAAAAACTGTTTTTT
cdr3_aa: CAAGRGLETNEKLFF

j_call: TRBJ2-6
clone_size: .
d_call: .
cdr3_length: 18
v_call: TRBV5-4
cdr3_nt: TGTGCCAGCTGGACTGGCGTAACCAGACAAAGTCGGGCCAACGTCCTGACTTTC
cdr3_aa: CASWTGVTRQSRANVLTF

j_call: TRBJ2-1
clone_size: .
d_call: .
cdr3_length: 11
v_call: TRBV29-1
cdr3_nt: TGCAGCTGGCGGAGTTACAATGAGCAGTTCTTC
cdr3_aa: CSWRSYNEQFF

j_call: TRBJ2-2
clone_size: .
d_call: .
cdr3_length: 13
v_call: TRBV9
cdr3_nt: TGTGCCAGCAGCGCAAAGAGCACCGGGGAGCTGTTTTTT
cdr3_aa: CASSAKSTGELFF

j_call: TRBJ1-4
clone_size: .
d_call: TRBD1
cdr3_length: 16
v_call: TRBV25-1
cdr3_nt: TGTGCCAGCAGTGAATGGGAGGGGACAGGGGGGGAAAAACTGTTTTTT
cdr3_aa: CASSEWEGTGGEKLFF

j_call: TRBJ2-1
clone_size: large
d_call: TRBD2
cdr3_length: 13
v_call: TRBV6-4
cdr3_nt: TGTGCCAGCAGTGACGGGACTAGCAATGAGCAGTTCTTC
cdr3_aa: CASSDGTSNEQFF

j_call: TRBJ1-5
clone_size: .
d_call: TRBD1
cdr3_length: 15
v_call: TRBV30
cdr3_nt: TGTGCCTGGAGCGGGACAGGGTATAGCAATCAGCCCCAGCATTTT
cdr3_aa: CAWSGTGYSNQPQHF

j_call: TRBJ2-3
clone_size: .
d_call: .
cdr3_length: 13
v_call: TRBV7-2
cdr3_nt: TGTGCCAGCAGCTTAGGGGGGCCAGATACGCAGTATTTT
cdr3_aa: CASSLGGPDTQYF

j_call: TRBJ2-2
clone_size: few
d_call: .
cdr3_length: 14
v_call: TRBV4-1
cdr3_nt: TGCGCCAGCAGCCAAGCTTCAGGGTCCGGGGAGCTGTTTTTT
cdr3_aa: CASSQASGSGELFF

j_call: TRBJ1-1
clone_size: .
d_call: TRBD1
cdr3_length: 15
v_call: TRBV10-1
cdr3_nt: TGCGCCAGCAGTGATAGGACAGGGTCCGGCACTGAAGCTTTCTTT
cdr3_aa: CASSDRTGSGTEAFF

j_call: TRBJ2-1
clone_size: .
d_call: TRBD2
cdr3_length: 15
v_call: TRBV6-1
cdr3_nt: TGTGCCAGCAGTGAAGCTAGCGGGGGCTACAATGAGCAGTTCTTC
cdr3_aa: CASSEASGGYNEQFF

j_call: TRBJ2-3
clone_size: .
d_call: TRBD2
cdr3_length: 15
v_call: TRBV7-9
cdr3_nt: TGTGCCAGCAGCTCCGGGACTAGCGTCTGGGATACGCAGTATTTT
cdr3_aa: CASSSGTSVWDTQYF

j_call: TRBJ1-4
clone_size: few
d_call: TRBD1
cdr3_length: 16
v_call: TRBV6-5
cdr3_nt: TGTGCCAGCAGTTACTCGGAGGGGTCAGGGGGCGAAAAACTGTTTTTT
cdr3_aa: CASSYSEGSGGEKLFF

j_call: TRBJ1-2
clone_size: few
d_call: .
cdr3_length: 14
v_call: TRBV2
cdr3_nt: TGTGCCAGCAGTGAACCGGGGGATAGCTATGGCTACACCTTC
cdr3_aa: CASSEPGDSYGYTF

j_call: TRBJ1-6
clone_size: .
d_call: .
cdr3_length: 15
v_call: TRBV4-1
cdr3_nt: TGCGCCAGCAGCCAAGTCAAAGGGGATAATTCACCCCTCCACTTT
cdr3_aa: CASSQVKGDNSPLHF

j_call: TRBJ2-3
clone_size: .
d_call: TRBD2
cdr3_length: 16
v_call: TRBV13
cdr3_nt: TGTGCCAGCAGCTCCGGGACTAGCGGATCCACAGATACGCAGTATTTT
cdr3_aa: CASSSGTSGSTDTQYF

j_call: TRBJ2-3
clone_size: few
d_call: TRBD2
cdr3_length: 16
v_call: TRBV4-2
cdr3_nt: TGTGCCAGCAGCCAAGAGGGGACGGGAGGACCAGATACGCAGTATTTT
cdr3_aa: CASSQEGTGGPDTQYF

j_call: TRBJ1-5
clone_size: few
d_call: .
cdr3_length: 12
v_call: TRBV18
cdr3_nt: TGTGCCAGCTCACCAAGCGGGCAGCCCCAGCATTTT
cdr3_aa: CASSPSGQPQHF

j_call: TRBJ2-5
clone_size: .
d_call: TRBD2
cdr3_length: 15
v_call: TRBV6-1
cdr3_nt: TGTGCCAGCAGTGAAGCAGCGGGGGGGCCAGAGACCCAGTACTTC
cdr3_aa: CASSEAAGGPETQYF

j_call: TRBJ1-2
clone_size: few
d_call: .
cdr3_length: 11
v_call: TRBV29-1
cdr3_nt: TGCAGCGTTGCTCGGACAGCTGGCTACACCTTC
cdr3_aa: CSVARTAGYTF

j_call: TRBJ2-2
clone_size: .
d_call: TRBD2
cdr3_length: 15
v_call: TRBV6-1
cdr3_nt: TGTGCCAGCAGTGAAACTAGCGGGGGGGCCGGGGAGCTGTTTTTT
cdr3_aa: CASSETSGGAGELFF

j_call: TRBJ1-4
clone_size: .
d_call: .
cdr3_length: 15
v_call: TRBV5-1
cdr3_nt: TGCGCCAGCAGCTTCACAGGCACTTCCCGGCAGGAACTGTTTTTT
cdr3_aa: CASSFTGTSRQELFF

j_call: TRBJ1-1
clone_size: once
d_call: .
cdr3_length: 15
v_call: TRBV27
cdr3_nt: TGTGCCAGCAGTTTATCGATTTACCCTACCACTGAAGCTTTCTTT
cdr3_aa: CASSLSIYPTTEAFF

j_call: TRBJ2-1
clone_size: .
d_call: .
cdr3_length: 11
v_call: TRBV5-8
cdr3_nt: TGTGCCAGCAGCTTGTCCTATGAGCAGTTCTTC
cdr3_aa: CASSLSYEQFF